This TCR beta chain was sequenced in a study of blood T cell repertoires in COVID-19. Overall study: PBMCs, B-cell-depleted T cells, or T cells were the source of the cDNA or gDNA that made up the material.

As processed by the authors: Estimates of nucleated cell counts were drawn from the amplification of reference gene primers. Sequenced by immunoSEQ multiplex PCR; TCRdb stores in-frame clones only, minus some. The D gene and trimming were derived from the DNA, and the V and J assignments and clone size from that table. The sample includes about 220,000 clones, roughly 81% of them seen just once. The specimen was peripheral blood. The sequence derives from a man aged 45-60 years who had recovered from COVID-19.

This CDR3 is CASSPTGDTEAFF. The CDR3 bases are TGTGCCAGCTCACCGACAGGGGACACTGAAGCTTTCTTT. This sequence joins TRBV18 and TRBJ1-1; 8 bases align to TRBD1. The junction had 0 bases not matched to a gene; V was cut back by 3 bases and J by 3 bases. The CDR3 runs 13 residues. In germline, CDR1 is KGHSH, CDR2 LQKENI.